The clone carrying this T cell receptor (beta chain) was seen once. Its antigen is unidentified. The CDR3 carries no conserved terminal phenylalanine or tryptophan, so it likely arises from a read error. Looked up from germline, CDR1 is SGHAT and CDR2 is FQNNGV. Deletions cut 5 bases from V and 3 bases from J, with 18 bases between. The CDR3 extends over 16 amino acids. The data stem from a study of breast tumors, draining lymph nodes, adjacent tissues. Study-level points and caveats: Compared with lymph nodes, tumors were less diverse; compared with nontumor tissue, more. That most tumor T cells come from lymph nodes remained unproven.

TCRdb passed the multiplex PCR reads through MiXCR, listing each CDR3 protein once. The top ten clones hold about 19% of a sample with just under 65,000 distinct CDR3 sequences, roughly 57% of them seen once. This receptor was identified in a female donor with breast cancer. Some clones in this sample may be carry-over from other donors' samples. Sequenced input: breast tumor tissue. V usage is TRBV11-2 and J usage is TRBJ2-3, with D possibly called TRBD1 or TRBD2 (5 bases each). CDR3 in amino acids: CASSLGAGQGTDTQYV. The CDR3 region has the DNA TGTGCCAGCAGCCTAGGGGCGGGCCAAGGGACAGATACGCAGTATGTG.